The next 10 T cell receptor beta chains were all read from a single sample in a study of OX40 agonist ivuxolimab in advanced cancers. Library preparation was by the immunoSEQ multiplex PCR assay. TCRdb retrieved this table from immuneACCESS and kept in-frame rearrangements only. Not all clones are present; in checked studies, unresolved V genes account for under half, and no reason is known for the remainder. The sample table contains 70,000 to 80,000 clones; only one count was recorded for 75% to 95% of them. The ten largest clones represent about 5.5% of the sample. The material was CD4+ or CD8+ T cells sorted from blood, obtained in a trial of the OX40 agonist ivuxolimab. These receptors were collected from an adult with an advanced solid tumor such as melanoma, head and neck, liver or kidney cancer.

The rearrangement joins TRBV20-1 to TRBJ1-2; D remains unclear. Germline V gene data show CDR1 as DFQATT and CDR2 as SNEGSKA (reference sequence). Trimming removed 7 bases from V and 8 bases from J, with 8 bases in between. The CDR3 loop spans 9 amino acids. CDR3 protein: CSVPVGYTF. The CDR3 bases are TGCAGTGTCCCCGTCGGCTACACCTTC.

The chain couples TRBV29-1 to TRBJ1-4; TRBD1 matches 7 bases. Germline CDR1 and CDR2: SQVTM and ANQGSEA. There are 16 residues in the CDR3. Trimming took 6 bases from V and 0 from J; bases not matched to a gene: 10. The CDR3 sequence: CSVSTGVLTTNEKLFF. CDR3 DNA: TGCAGCGTCTCAACAGGGGTTCTCACAACTAATGAAAAACTGTTTTTT.

The J gene is TRBJ2-7, the V gene TRBV5-6; possibly TRBD1 or TRBD2 for D (6 bases each). The CDR3 is 16 residues long. CDR1 is SGHDT, CDR2 YYEEEE, per germline. The germline V and J ends were trimmed by 4 bases and 3 bases, with 20 bases remaining between them. CDR3 sequence: CASSQDRGQEIYEQYF. DNA of the CDR3: TGTGCCAGCAGCCAAGACCGGGGGCAAGAAATCTACGAGCAGTACTTC. Full variable domain (outside the CDR3, taken from reference TRBV5-6 and TRBJ2-7): DAGVTQSPTHLIKTRGQQVTLRCSPKSGHDTVSWYQQALGQGPQFIFQYYEEEERQRGNFPDRFSGHQFPNYSSELNVNALLLGDSALYLCASSQDRGQEIYEQYFGPGTRLTVT.

This chain uses TRBV7-6 with TRBJ2-3; 9 nucleotides agree with TRBD2. The CDR3 totals 18 residues. The V gene end was trimmed by 3 bases and the J gene end by 2 bases; junction bases not matched to a gene: 12. Germline values: CDR1 SGHVS, CDR2 FNYEAQ. The CDR3 DNA reads as TGTGCCAGCAGCTTGACGACTAGCGGAGGCATGAACACAGATACGCAGTATTTT. This translates into CASSLTTSGGMNTDTQYF.

The rearrangement joins TRBV27 to TRBJ2-2; 8 bases agree with TRBD2. With 2 bases clipped from V and 4 bases from J, the junction kept 9 bases outside the gene matches. The V gene's germline CDR1 is MNHEY and CDR2 SMNVEV (reference sequence). The CDR3 runs to 17 residues. CDR3 sequence: CASSLGLGGGGTGELFF. CDR3 nucleotides: TGTGCCAGCAGTTTAGGTCTCGGGGGGGGCGGCACCGGGGAGCTGTTTTTT.

Here the CDR3 reads CASSPWTDYNEQFF. The CDR3 bases are TGTGCCAGCAGCCCCTGGACGGATTACAATGAGCAGTTCTTC. This chain uses TRBV7-9 with TRBJ2-1; the D is unclear. Germline values: CDR1 SEHNR, CDR2 FQNEAQ (reference sequence). This CDR3 has 14 residues. V was shortened by 5 bases and J by 4 bases, with 12 bases between the two germline ends.

The CDR3 loop is CASSHTRRGGYNEQFF. CDR3 coding DNA: TGTGCCAGCAGTCACACTCGGCGGGGGGGCTACAATGAGCAGTTCTTC. The chain has TRBV7-9 and TRBJ2-1; 9 bases agree with TRBD2. With V trimmed by 6 bases and J by 3 bases, 9 bases remained unmatched. This CDR3 is built from 16 residues. In germline, CDR1 is SEHNR, CDR2 FQNEAQ (reference sequence).

The rearrangement joins TRBV11-2 to TRBJ1-1, with 7 bases lining up with TRBD1. CDR1 is SGHAT, CDR2 FQNNGV, per germline. There are 13 residues in the CDR3. Trimming removed 5 bases from V and 1 base from J; junction bases left unmatched: 1. This chain's CDR3 is CASSRTGNTEAFF. The CDR3 coding sequence is TGTGCCAGCAGCCGGACAGGGAACACTGAAGCTTTCTTT.

The genes are TRBV13 and TRBJ1-2; D gene unclear. Looked up from germline, CDR1 is PRHDT and CDR2 is FYEKMQ (reference sequence). The V gene lost 6 bases and the J gene lost 7 bases, with 18 bases spanning the gap. The CDR3 length is 14 residues. DNA of the CDR3: TGTGCCAGCAGGTCCGAAGGGCAGGCGGCTGGCTACACCTTC. This gives the protein CASRSEGQAAGYTF.

J is TRBJ2-5 and V is TRBV4-1; TRBD1 agrees at 12 bases. The J call may not be correct, given that the DNA end is closer to TRBJ2-7. Germline CDR1 reads MGHRA; CDR2 reads YSYEKL. This CDR3 contains 16 residues. The chain's CDR3 is CASSQHIGTGGIEQYF. CDR3 DNA: TGCGCCAGCAGCCAACACATCGGGACAGGGGGCATCGAGCAGTACTTC.